This T cell receptor (beta chain) appears in the sequencing data of a study of blood T cell repertoires in COVID-19. Study summary: Samples representing acute and convalescent COVID-19 were sourced from the United States, Italy and Spain. In each case, the material was cDNA or gDNA derived from T cells, B-cell-depleted T cells, or PBMCs.

Trimming removed 2 bases at V and 10 bases at J, with 15 bases between. The CDR3 loop spans 14 amino acids. The germline V gene encodes CDR1 SGHDT and CDR2 YYEEEE. As handled by the study authors: Reference gene primer amplification yielded estimated nucleated cell counts. Sequencing used immunoSEQ multiplex PCR; TCRdb keeps in-frame clones, though not all of them. That table is the source of V, J and clone size, and D and trimming were worked out from the DNA. The table includes about 360,000 clones, more than 75% detected once. V and J are TRBV5-6 and TRBJ1-4; D gene unclear. This TCR came from a human donor in a cohort sampled during active COVID-19. Sequenced input: peripheral blood. The CDR3 sequence is CASSLYGVRGKLFF. For the CDR3, the DNA is TGTGCCAGCAGCTTATATGGGGTTCGGGGAAAACTGTTTTTT. The whole variable domain, filled in from reference TRBV5-6 and TRBJ1-4, reads DAGVTQSPTHLIKTRGQQVTLRCSPKSGHDTVSWYQQALGQGPQFIFQYYEEEERQRGNFPDRFSGHQFPNYSSELNVNALLLGDSALYLCASSLYGVRGKLFFGSGTQLSVL.